This TCR beta chain comes out of a study of CD8 T cells in Susac syndrome. This CDR3 has 14 residues. Trimming removed 5 bases from V and 4 bases from J, with 14 bases in between. In germline, CDR1 is DFQATT, CDR2 SNEGSKA (reference sequence). Regarding this clonotype: As yet, its antigen is unknown.

The RNA input was roughly 0.45 to 1 ug, and it was reverse transcribed with random hexamers. From the immunoSEQ multiplex PCR reads, TCRdb called clonotypes with MiXCR, one entry per CDR3 protein. The table lists approximately 190,000 distinct CDR3 sequences, approximately 93% of them singletons. Study results and caveats: Individuals included in the TCR sequencing and HLA analysis were acknowledged by the study to be relatively few in number.

The sequencing sample was made of CD4+ T cells from PBMCs. The chain is built from TRBV20-1 and TRBJ2-2; a weak D match, TRBD2 (5 bases). This receptor was taken from a human donor in good health. CDR3 nucleotide sequence: TGCAGTGCTCCGCTCGGGGTATTCACCGGGGAGCTGTTTTTT. Amino acids: CSAPLGVFTGELFF.